This TCR beta chain appears in the sequencing data of a study of response to subunit inactivated influenza vaccine. Findings and limits, study-wide: Few new T cells, the authors suggested, are recruited by each seasonal influenza vaccination.

About this clonotype: Its antigen is unidentified.

V trimming: 10 bases; J trimming: 2 bases; junction bases outside the gene matches: 15. The CDR3 contains 16 residues. Germline CDR1 is MDHEN and CDR2 is SYDVKM. TCRdb re-called the RT-PCR reads through MiXCR, storing one row per CDR3 protein. The sample includes hundreds of thousands of distinct CDR3 sequences, approximately 17% of them seen just once. The V gene is TRBV28, the J gene TRBJ2-7; TRBD1 matches at 9 bases. The clonotype originates from a man aged 45-65 years who received an inactivated influenza vaccine. The specimen was PBMCs from blood, collected more than 4 days after vaccination. In DNA, the CDR3 is TGTGCCATCCTACCCGGGACAGGGAACTCTCCCTACGAGCAGTACTTC. Translating it yields CAILPGTGNSPYEQYF.